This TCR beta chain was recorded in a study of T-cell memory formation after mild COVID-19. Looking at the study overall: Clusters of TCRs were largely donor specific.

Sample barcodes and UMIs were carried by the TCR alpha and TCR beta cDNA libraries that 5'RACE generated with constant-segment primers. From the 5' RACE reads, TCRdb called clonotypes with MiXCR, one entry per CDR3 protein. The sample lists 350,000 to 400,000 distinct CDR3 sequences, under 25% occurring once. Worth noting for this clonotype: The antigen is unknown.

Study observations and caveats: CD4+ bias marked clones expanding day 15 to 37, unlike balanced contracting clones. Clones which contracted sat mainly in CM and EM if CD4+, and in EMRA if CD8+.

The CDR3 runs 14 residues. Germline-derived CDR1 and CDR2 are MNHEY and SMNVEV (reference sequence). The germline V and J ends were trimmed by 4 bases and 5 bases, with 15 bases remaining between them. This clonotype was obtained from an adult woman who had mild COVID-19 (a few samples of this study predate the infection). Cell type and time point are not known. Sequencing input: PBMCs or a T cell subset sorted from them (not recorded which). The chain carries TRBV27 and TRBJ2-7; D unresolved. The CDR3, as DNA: TGTGCCAGCAGTTCCCTTCCGAATGGCAACGAGCAGTACTTC. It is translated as CASSSLPNGNEQYF.